A single sample is the source of the 22 T cell receptor beta chains below, sequenced in a study of PD-1 blockade in classical Hodgkin lymphoma. The patients all showed relapse after autologous stem cell transplantation, while their brentuximab vedotin exposure varied. Data came from immunoSEQ multiplex PCR; TCRdb stores just in-frame clones and leaves some out. The table lists 20,000 to 30,000 clones, roughly 62% of them singletons. The material sequenced was peripheral blood mononuclear cells (PBMCs), taken before the second cycle of nivolumab. The receptor set was obtained from a human donor with classical Hodgkin lymphoma.

The chain links TRBV11-2 to TRBJ1-2; the D is unclear. Deletions cut 8 bases from V and 4 bases from J, with 17 bases between. Germline loops: CDR1 SGHAT, CDR2 FQNNGV. The CDR3 loop spans 14 amino acids. CDR3 in amino acids: CASSPGSSPYGYTF. As DNA, the CDR3 is TGTGCCAGCTCCCCGGGATCGTCCCCCTATGGCTACACCTTC.

Only a few counts were recorded for this clone. The rearrangement links TRBV6-5 to TRBJ1-5, with 8 bases matching TRBD1. Per germline, CDR1 MNHEY and CDR2 SVGAGI. This CDR3 has 15 residues. The J segment lost 5 bases and the V segment lost 5 bases, leaving 8 bases of the junction unmatched. CDR3 sequence (DNA): TGTGCCAGCAGTGCGGACAGGGTTTCGGATCAGCCCCAGCATTTT. Its translation is CASSADRVSDQPQHF.

The count of this clone is one. The chain joins TRBV11-2 to TRBJ1-1, with D perhaps TRBD1 (6 bases). Per germline, CDR1 SGHAT and CDR2 FQNNGV. This CDR3 is built from 14 residues. Trimming removed 1 base at V and 3 bases at J, with 9 bases between. The CDR3 spells CASSLVRGDTEAFF. In DNA form, the CDR3 reads TGTGCCAGCAGCTTAGTCAGGGGTGACACTGAAGCTTTCTTT.

This clone has just a few counts. The chain joins TRBV14 to TRBJ2-1, with a tentative D call TRBD2 (6 bases). CDR1 and CDR2 from the germline V gene are SGHDN and FVKESK. The CDR3 has 18 amino acids. V lost 1 base to trimming and J lost 4 bases, with 20 bases between them. This CDR3 is CASSQVSGDSPLYNEQFF. The CDR3 region has the DNA TGTGCCAGCAGCCAAGTCTCGGGAGACTCCCCACTTTACAATGAGCAGTTCTTC.

This clone is judged medium-sized (0.01 to 0.1%). The genes are TRBV25-1 and TRBJ2-5; TRBD1 matches 11 bases. V was clipped by 6 bases and J by 7 bases; unmatched bases: 10. The CDR3 is made up of 15 amino acids. Germline V gene lookup returns CDR1 MGHDK and CDR2 SYGVNS. The CDR3 sequence: CASSAGTGGTGTQYF. The CDR3 DNA reads as TGTGCCAGCAGCGCCGGGACAGGGGGGACGGGGACCCAGTACTTC.

The CDR3 coding sequence is TGTGCCAGCAGTTACAAGGGGGCCCCCACAGATACGCAGTATTTT. The encoded protein is CASSYKGAPTDTQYF. The chain has TRBV6-5 and TRBJ2-3, with TRBD1 matching 7 bases. CDR1 is MNHEY and CDR2 is SVGAGI in the germline V gene. Trimming took 2 bases from V and 2 from J; bases not matched to a gene: 4. The CDR3 spans 15 residues.

The chain links TRBV4-3 to TRBJ2-3, with 9 bases lining up with TRBD1. The germline V gene has CDR1 LGHNA and CDR2 YSLEER. This CDR3 has 16 residues. Trimming removed 4 bases from V and 2 bases from J; junction bases left unmatched: 7. The CDR3 DNA reads TGCGCCAGCAGCCCTACCGGGACAGGGCTCACAGATACGCAGTATTTT. Its protein is CASSPTGTGLTDTQYF.

V gene TRBV10-3 combines with J gene TRBJ2-3; possible D gene TRBD1, 5 bases. The ends were cut back, 6 bases at V and 1 base at J, with 11 bases in the middle. CDR1 is ENHRY, CDR2 SYGVKD, per germline. The CDR3 is made up of 14 amino acids. CDR3 sequence (DNA): TGTGCCATCAGCATACAGACAGGCACAGATACGCAGTATTTT. Its protein is CAISIQTGTDTQYF.

This rearrangement joins TRBV6-6 to TRBJ2-2; no definite D call. The CDR3 runs to 14 residues. Per the germline V gene, CDR1 is MNHNY and CDR2 is SVGAGI (reference sequence). V was cut by 3 bases and J by 0 bases, with 5 bases left in between. The CDR3: CASSYVTNTGELFF. The CDR3 region has the DNA TGTGCCAGCAGTTATGTCACGAACACCGGGGAGCTGTTTTTT.

This clone was counted a few times. The chain is built from TRBV5-4 and TRBJ1-4; 10 bases align to TRBD1. With 4 bases clipped from V and 5 bases from J, the junction kept 2 bases outside the gene matches. Germline V gene data show CDR1 as SGHNT and CDR2 as YYREEE (reference sequence). The CDR3 extends over 14 amino acids. This chain's CDR3 is CASSVGQGNEKLFF. The CDR3 coding sequence is TGTGCCAGCAGCGTGGGACAGGGGAATGAAAAACTGTTTTTT.

The chain has TRBV28 and TRBJ1-1; D is unclear. This CDR3 region has 13 residues. In germline, CDR1 is MDHEN, CDR2 SYDVKM. V shed 9 bases and J shed 0 bases, with 11 bases lying between them. The CDR3 loop is CASYPDLNTEAFF. The DNA of the CDR3 is TGTGCCAGTTATCCTGACTTGAACACTGAAGCTTTCTTT.

This chain joins TRBV6-5 and TRBJ2-4, with 12 bases lining up with TRBD1. Unmatched junction bases numbered 12, after V lost 3 bases and J lost 15 bases. This CDR3 is built from 15 residues. CDR1 is MNHEY and CDR2 is SVGAGI in the germline V gene. Here the CDR3 reads CASSYLPGQGAHRYF. For the CDR3, the DNA is TGTGCCAGCAGTTATCTTCCGGGACAGGGGGCGCATCGGTACTTC.

This clone was detected a few times. The chain couples TRBV6-5 to TRBJ2-5; TRBD2 matches 7 bases. Germline values: CDR1 MNHEY, CDR2 SVGAGI. J gave up 4 bases and V 0 bases, and 2 bases lay outside the gene matches. This CDR3 contains 14 residues. The CDR3 sequence is CASSYSASGETQYF. In DNA, the CDR3 is TGTGCCAGCAGTTACTCGGCTAGCGGAGAGACCCAGTACTTC.

The chain links TRBV30 to TRBJ1-1; no definite D call. The germline V and J ends were trimmed by 1 base and 10 bases, with 10 bases remaining between them. The CDR3 has 11 amino acids. Germline loops: CDR1 GTSNPN, CDR2 SVGIG (reference sequence). DNA of the CDR3: TGTGCCTGGAGTGAGTTTATAACAGCTTTCTTT. Translation: CAWSEFITAFF.

This clone was observed a single time. The chain links TRBV5-4 to TRBJ1-1, with no clear D. The CDR3 is made up of 15 amino acids. The V gene's germline CDR1 is SGHNT and CDR2 YYREEE (reference sequence). V lost 4 bases and J lost 4, with 17 bases in between. The CDR3 DNA reads TGTGCCAGCAGCCAAGGGCTGCCGCTGACCACTGAAGCTTTCTTT. Protein: CASSQGLPLTTEAFF.

The V call is TRBV28, the J call TRBJ2-4, with TRBD1 matching 11 bases. Looked up from germline, CDR1 is MDHEN and CDR2 is SYDVKM. V lost 5 bases to trimming and J lost 7 bases; unmatched junction nucleotides: 4. This CDR3 is built from 14 residues. CDR3 protein: CASSPGTGGNIQYF. CDR3 coding DNA: TGTGCCAGCAGTCCTGGGACAGGGGGGAACATTCAGTACTTC.

This clone is medium-sized by share. The V call is TRBV6-5, the J call TRBJ2-5, with no clear D. Trimming took 6 bases from V and 2 from J, leaving 13 bases between them. Germline V gene sequence: CDR1 MNHEY, CDR2 SVGAGI. The CDR3 sequence is 14 residues long. CDR3: CASSPARLQETQYF. The DNA for the CDR3 is TGTGCCAGCAGCCCCGCGCGGCTTCAAGAGACCCAGTACTTC.

This chain joins TRBV28 and TRBJ1-2; 7 bases map to TRBD1. The germline CDR1 and CDR2 sequences are MDHEN and SYDVKM. The CDR3 contains 14 residues. V lost 1 base, J lost 2 bases, and 1 base stayed unmatched. The CDR3 DNA sequence: TGTGCCAGCAGTTTATCGGACAGGAACTATGGCTACACCTTC. As protein: CASSLSDRNYGYTF.

The genes are TRBV11-2 and TRBJ2-1; 9 bases align to TRBD2. Unmatched junction bases numbered 7, after V lost 1 base and J lost 3 bases. This CDR3 comprises 17 residues. CDR1 and CDR2 (germline): SGHAT, FQNNGV. The DNA for the CDR3 is TGTGCCAGCAGCTTAGTGGGGCGGGAGGGGCGCTACAATGAGCAGTTCTTC. Protein sequence: CASSLVGREGRYNEQFF. Drawing the rest from reference TRBV11-2 and TRBJ2-1, the complete variable domain is EAGVAQSPRYKIIEKRQSVAFWCNPISGHATLYWYQQILGQGPKLLIQFQNNGVVDDSQLPKDRFSAERLKGVDSTLKIQPAKLEDSAVYLCASSLVGREGRYNEQFFGPGTRLTVL.

This clone was counted only a few times. V usage is TRBV2 and J usage is TRBJ1-2; 8 bases agree with TRBD1. CDR3 length: 14 residues. Germline trimming cut 5 bases from V and 3 bases from J; bases unmatched to any gene: 5. Germline CDR1 is SNHLY and CDR2 is FYNNEI. The CDR3 region is CASSPRGLYYGYTF. Written as DNA, the CDR3 is TGTGCCAGCAGTCCCAGGGGGCTTTACTATGGCTACACCTTC.

The chain combines TRBV2 with TRBJ1-4, with 7 bases aligning to TRBD1. CDR3 size: 14 residues. Trimming took 5 bases from V and 8 from J; bases not matched to a gene: 8. Germline V gene sequence: CDR1 SNHLY, CDR2 FYNNEI. CDR3 bases: TGTGCCAGCAGTCGGGTTAACAGGGGCGAAAAACTGTTTTTT. Protein product: CASSRVNRGEKLFF.

This clone was seen more than once but under ten times. V usage is TRBV4-2 and J usage is TRBJ1-2, with a weak D call TRBD1 (5 bases). With 4 bases removed from V and 4 bases from J, the gap between germline ends came to 28 bases. CDR3 length equals 19 residues. Germline CDR1 and CDR2: LGHNA and YNFKEQ. CDR3: CASSRPSDILKSTGYGYTF. In DNA, the CDR3 is TGTGCCAGCAGCCGGCCCTCGGACATTTTAAAGTCTACCGGCTATGGCTACACCTTC.